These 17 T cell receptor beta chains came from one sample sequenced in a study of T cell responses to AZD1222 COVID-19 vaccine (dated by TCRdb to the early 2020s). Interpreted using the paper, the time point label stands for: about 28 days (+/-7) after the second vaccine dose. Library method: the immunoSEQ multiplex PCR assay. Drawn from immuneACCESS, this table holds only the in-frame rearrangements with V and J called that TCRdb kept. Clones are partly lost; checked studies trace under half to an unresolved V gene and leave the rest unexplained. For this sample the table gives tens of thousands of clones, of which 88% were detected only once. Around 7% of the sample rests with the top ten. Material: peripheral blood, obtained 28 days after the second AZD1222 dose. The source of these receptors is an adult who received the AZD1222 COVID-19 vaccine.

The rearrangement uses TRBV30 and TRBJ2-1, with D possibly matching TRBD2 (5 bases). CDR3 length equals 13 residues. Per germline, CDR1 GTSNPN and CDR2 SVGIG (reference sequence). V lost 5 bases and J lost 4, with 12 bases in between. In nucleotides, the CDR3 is TGTGCCTGGGCTTTCGGGGAGTACAATGAGCAGTTCTTC. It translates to CAWAFGEYNEQFF.

For the CDR3, the DNA is TGTGCCAGTAAAGAGAACACTGAAGCTTTCTTT. This sequence encodes CASKENTEAFF. The rearrangement uses TRBV19 and TRBJ1-1; the D is unclear. Trimming cost V 7 bases and J 1 base, with 4 bases left between them. This CDR3 region has 11 residues. CDR1 and CDR2 from the germline V gene are LNHDA and SQIVND (reference sequence). The complete variable domain, with remaining parts taken from reference TRBV19 and TRBJ1-1, reads DGGITQSPKYLFRKEGQNVTLSCEQNLNHDAMYWYRQDPGQGLRLIYYSQIVNDFQKGDIAEGYSVSREKKESFPLTVTSAQKNPTAFYLCASKENTEAFFGQGTRLTVV.

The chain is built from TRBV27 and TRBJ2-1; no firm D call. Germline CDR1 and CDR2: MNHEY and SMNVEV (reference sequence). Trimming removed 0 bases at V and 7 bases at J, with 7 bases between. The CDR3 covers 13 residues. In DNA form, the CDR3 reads TGTGCCAGCAGTTTATCTGATTTGAATGAGCAGTTCTTC. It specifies CASSLSDLNEQFF.

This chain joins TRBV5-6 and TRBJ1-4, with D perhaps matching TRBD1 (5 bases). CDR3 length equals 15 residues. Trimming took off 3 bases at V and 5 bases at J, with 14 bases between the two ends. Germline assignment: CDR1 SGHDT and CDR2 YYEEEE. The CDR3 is CASSYGTVNNEKLFF. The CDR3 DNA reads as TGTGCCAGCAGCTACGGGACCGTTAACAATGAAAAACTGTTTTTT.

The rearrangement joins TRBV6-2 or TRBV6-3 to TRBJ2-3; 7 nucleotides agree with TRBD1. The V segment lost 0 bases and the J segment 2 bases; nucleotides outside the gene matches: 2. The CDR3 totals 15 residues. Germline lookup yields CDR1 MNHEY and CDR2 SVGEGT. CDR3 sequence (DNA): TGTGCCAGCAGTTACTCCACAGGGGCCACAGATACGCAGTATTTT. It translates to CASSYSTGATDTQYF.

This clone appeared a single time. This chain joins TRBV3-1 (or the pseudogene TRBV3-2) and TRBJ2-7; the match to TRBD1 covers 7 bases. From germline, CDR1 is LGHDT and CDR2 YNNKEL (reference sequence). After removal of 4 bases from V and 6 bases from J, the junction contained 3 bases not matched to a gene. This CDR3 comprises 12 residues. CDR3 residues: CASSPYRGEQYF. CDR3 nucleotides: TGTGCCAGCAGCCCCTACAGGGGCGAGCAGTACTTC.

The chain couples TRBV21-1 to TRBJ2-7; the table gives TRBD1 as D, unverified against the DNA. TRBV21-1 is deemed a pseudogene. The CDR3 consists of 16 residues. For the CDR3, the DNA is TGTGCCAGCAGCGCCTCGGGACACGAGTTGACCTACGAGCAGTACTTC. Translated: CASSASGHELTYEQYF.

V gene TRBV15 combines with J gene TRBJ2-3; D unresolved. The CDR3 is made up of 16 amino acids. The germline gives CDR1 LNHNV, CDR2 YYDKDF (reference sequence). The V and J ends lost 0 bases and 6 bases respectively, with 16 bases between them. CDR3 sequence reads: CATSRDLVVLEDTQYF. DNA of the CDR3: TGTGCCACCAGCAGAGATCTTGTCGTGTTGGAGGATACGCAGTATTTT.

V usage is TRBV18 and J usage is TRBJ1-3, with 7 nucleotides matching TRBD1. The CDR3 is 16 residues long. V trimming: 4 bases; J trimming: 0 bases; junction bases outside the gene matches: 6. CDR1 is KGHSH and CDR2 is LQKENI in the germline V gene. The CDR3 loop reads CASSRLRDSSGNTIYF. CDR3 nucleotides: TGTGCCAGCTCACGCCTGCGGGACAGCTCTGGAAACACCATATATTTT.

Written as DNA, the CDR3 is TGCGCCAGCAGCCAAGGAGGAGGATGGGGGCTTAATAATTCACCCCTCCACTTT. This sequence encodes CASSQGGGWGLNNSPLHF. The V and J genes are TRBV4-1 and TRBJ1-6, with a tentative D call TRBD1 (6 bases). Per the germline V gene, CDR1 is MGHRA and CDR2 is YSYEKL. This CDR3 contains 18 residues. V dropped 1 base and J dropped 5 bases, with 18 bases sitting between them.

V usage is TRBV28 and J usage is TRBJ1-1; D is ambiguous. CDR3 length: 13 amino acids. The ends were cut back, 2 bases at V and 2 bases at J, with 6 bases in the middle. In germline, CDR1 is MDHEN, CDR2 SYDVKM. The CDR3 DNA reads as TGTGCCAGCAGTTTACCAGCAAACACTGAAGCTTTCTTT. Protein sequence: CASSLPANTEAFF.

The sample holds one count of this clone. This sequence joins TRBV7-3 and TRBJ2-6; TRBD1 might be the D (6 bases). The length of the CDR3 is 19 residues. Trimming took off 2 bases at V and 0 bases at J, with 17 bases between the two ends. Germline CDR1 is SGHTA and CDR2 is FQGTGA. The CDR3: CASSLVGRDTISGANVLTF. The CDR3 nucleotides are TGTGCCAGCAGCTTAGTTGGTCGGGACACCATCTCTGGGGCCAACGTCCTGACTTTC.

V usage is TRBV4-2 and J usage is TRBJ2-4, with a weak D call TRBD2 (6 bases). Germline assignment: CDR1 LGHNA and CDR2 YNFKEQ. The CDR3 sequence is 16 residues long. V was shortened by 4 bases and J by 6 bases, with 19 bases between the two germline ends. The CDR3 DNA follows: TGTGCCAGCAGCCCTGAAGCGGGTGGACGGGGAAACATTCAGTACTTC. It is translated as CASSPEAGGRGNIQYF.

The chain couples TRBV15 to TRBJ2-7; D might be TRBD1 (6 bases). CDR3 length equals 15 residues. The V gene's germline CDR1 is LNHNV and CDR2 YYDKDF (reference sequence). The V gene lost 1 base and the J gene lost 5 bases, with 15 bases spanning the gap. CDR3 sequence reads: CATSRARQAPHEQYF. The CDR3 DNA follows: TGTGCCACCAGCAGAGCTCGACAGGCCCCCCACGAGCAGTACTTC.

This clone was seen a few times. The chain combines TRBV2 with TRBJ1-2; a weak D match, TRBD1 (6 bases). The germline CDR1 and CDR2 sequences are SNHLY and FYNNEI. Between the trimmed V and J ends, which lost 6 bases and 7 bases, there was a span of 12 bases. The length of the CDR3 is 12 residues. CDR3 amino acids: CASRTGGGGYTF. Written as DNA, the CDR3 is TGTGCCAGCAGGACCGGAGGGGGTGGCTACACCTTC.

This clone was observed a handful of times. CDR3 residues: CASSEGAFGNQPQHF. DNA of the CDR3: TGTGCCAGTAGTGAGGGGGCTTTTGGCAATCAGCCCCAGCATTTT. This rearrangement joins TRBV19 to TRBJ1-5, with 7 bases identical to TRBD1. Germline V lookup: CDR1 LNHDA, CDR2 SQIVND (reference sequence). Trimming removed 5 bases from V and 2 bases from J; junction bases left unmatched: 6. This CDR3 region has 15 residues.

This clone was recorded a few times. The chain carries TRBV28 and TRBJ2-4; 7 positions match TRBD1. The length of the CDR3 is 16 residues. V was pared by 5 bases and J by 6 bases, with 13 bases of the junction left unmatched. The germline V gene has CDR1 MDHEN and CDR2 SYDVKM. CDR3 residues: CASSPRTGRGGNIQYF. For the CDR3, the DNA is TGTGCCAGCAGTCCAAGGACAGGTAGAGGAGGAAACATTCAGTACTTC.